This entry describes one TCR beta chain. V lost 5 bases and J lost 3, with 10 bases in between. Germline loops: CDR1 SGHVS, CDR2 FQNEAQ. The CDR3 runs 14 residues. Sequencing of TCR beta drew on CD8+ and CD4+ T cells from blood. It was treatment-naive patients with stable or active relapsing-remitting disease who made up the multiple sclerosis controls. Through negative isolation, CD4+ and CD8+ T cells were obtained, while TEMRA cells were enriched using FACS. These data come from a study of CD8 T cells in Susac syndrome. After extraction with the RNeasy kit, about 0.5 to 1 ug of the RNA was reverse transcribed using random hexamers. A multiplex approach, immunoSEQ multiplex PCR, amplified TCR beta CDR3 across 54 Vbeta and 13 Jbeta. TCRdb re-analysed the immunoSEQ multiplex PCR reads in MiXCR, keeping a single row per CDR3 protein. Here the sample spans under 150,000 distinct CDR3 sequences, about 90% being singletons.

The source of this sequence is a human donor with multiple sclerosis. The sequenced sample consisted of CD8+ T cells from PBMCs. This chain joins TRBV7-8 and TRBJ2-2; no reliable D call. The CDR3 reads CASSLRRDTGELFF. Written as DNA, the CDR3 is TGTGCCAGCAGCCTCAGACGGGACACCGGGGAGCTGTTTTTT. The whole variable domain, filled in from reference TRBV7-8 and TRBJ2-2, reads GAGVSQSPRYKVAKRGQDVALRCDPISGHVSLFWYQQALGQGPEFLTYFQNEAQLDKSGLPSDRFFAERPEGSVSTLKIQRTQQEDSAVYLCASSLRRDTGELFFGEGSRLTVL.